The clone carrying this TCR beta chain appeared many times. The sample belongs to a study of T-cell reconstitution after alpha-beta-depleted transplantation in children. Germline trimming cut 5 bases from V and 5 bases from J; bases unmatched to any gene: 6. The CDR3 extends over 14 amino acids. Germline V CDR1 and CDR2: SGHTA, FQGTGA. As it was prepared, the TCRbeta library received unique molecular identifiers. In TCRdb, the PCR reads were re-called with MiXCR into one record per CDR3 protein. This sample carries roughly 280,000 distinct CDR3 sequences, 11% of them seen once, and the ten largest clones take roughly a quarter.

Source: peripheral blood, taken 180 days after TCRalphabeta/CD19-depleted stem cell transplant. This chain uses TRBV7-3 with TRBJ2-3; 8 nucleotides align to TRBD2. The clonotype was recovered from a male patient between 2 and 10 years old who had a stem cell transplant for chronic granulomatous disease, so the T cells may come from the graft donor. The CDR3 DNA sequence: TGTGCCAGCAGCGGGGGGACTAGTCTAGATACGCAGTATTTT. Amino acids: CASSGGTSLDTQYF.